This TCR beta chain is from a study of OX40 agonist ivuxolimab in advanced cancers. Germline V lookup: CDR1 SGHNT, CDR2 YYREEE (reference sequence). CDR3 length: 14 amino acids. Trimming took 7 bases from V and 11 from J; bases not matched to a gene: 16. Turning to this clone: Its target is unknown.

Study results and limitations: Clones of CD4+ and CD8+ blood T cells grew by week 6 at doses of 0.1 to 3.0 mg/kg.

Assay: immunoSEQ multiplex PCR; the TCRdb copy retains only in-frame clones and omits some. Of about 21,000 clones in the sample, 80% to 90% were seen once. The material sequenced was CD4+ or CD8+ T cells sorted from blood, taken in a trial of the OX40 agonist ivuxolimab. V and J are TRBV5-4 and TRBJ1-1, with 8 bases aligning to TRBD1. The TCR was taken from an adult with an advanced solid tumor such as melanoma, head and neck, liver or kidney cancer. The CDR3 spells CASGYGTGPPGAFF. CDR3 DNA sequence: TGTGCCAGCGGTTACGGGACAGGCCCGCCTGGGGCTTTCTTT.